This TCR beta chain derives from a study of PD-1 blockade in classical Hodgkin lymphoma. General study results and limits: CD4+ TCR diversity climbed significantly by C4D1, unlike CD8+ TCR diversity.

Clones were read by immunoSEQ multiplex PCR, and TCRdb kept only the in-frame ones, dropping some. In the table there are about 17,000 clones, about 81% of which are singletons. Relapses following autologous stem cell transplantation were seen in all patients, with brentuximab vedotin exposure varying. From germline, CDR1 is SGHRS and CDR2 YFSETQ. The CDR3 extends over 15 amino acids. Trimming stripped 2 bases from V and 0 bases from J, with 9 bases between. This clone was detected only a few times. The target antigen is unknown. Other DNA sequences in this specimen translate into the identical CDR3. This rearrangement joins TRBV5-1 to TRBJ2-1; D gene unclear. The sequences come from peripheral blood mononuclear cells (PBMCs), collected at baseline. The source of this sequence is a human donor with classical Hodgkin lymphoma. The CDR3 sequence is CASSLDLSSYNEQFF. The CDR3 bases are TGCGCCAGCAGCTTAGACTTGAGCTCCTACAATGAGCAGTTCTTC. Full variable domain (remainder filled in from reference TRBV5-1 and TRBJ2-1): KAGVTQTPRYLIKTRGQQVTLSCSPISGHRSVSWYQQTPGQGLQFLFEYFSETQRNKGNFPGRFSGRQFSNSRSEMNVSTLELGDSALYLCASSLDLSSYNEQFFGPGTRLTVL.